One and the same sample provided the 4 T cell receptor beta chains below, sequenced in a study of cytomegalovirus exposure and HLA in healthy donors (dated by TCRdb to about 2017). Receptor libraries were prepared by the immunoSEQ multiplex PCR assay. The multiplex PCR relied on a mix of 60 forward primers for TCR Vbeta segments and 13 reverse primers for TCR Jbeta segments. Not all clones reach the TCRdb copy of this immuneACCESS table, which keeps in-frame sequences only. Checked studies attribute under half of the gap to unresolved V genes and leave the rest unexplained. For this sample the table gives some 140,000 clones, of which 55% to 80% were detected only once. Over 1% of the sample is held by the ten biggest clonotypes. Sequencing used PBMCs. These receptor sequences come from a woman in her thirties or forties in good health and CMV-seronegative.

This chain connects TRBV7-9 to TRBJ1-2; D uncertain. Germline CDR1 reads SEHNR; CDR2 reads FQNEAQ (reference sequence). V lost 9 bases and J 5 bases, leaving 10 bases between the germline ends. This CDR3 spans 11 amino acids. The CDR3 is CASTHGYGYTF. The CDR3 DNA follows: TGTGCCAGTACGCACGGGTATGGCTACACCTTC.

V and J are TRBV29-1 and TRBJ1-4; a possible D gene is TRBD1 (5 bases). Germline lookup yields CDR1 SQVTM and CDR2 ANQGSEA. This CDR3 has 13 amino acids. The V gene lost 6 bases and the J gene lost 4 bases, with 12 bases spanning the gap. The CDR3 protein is CSVAGRFNEKLFF. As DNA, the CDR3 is TGCAGCGTAGCGGGACGGTTTAATGAAAAACTGTTTTTT.

CDR3 nucleotides: TGTGCCAGCAGACCTACACTAGCGGCGCGACAAGAGACCCAGTACTTC. Its protein is CASRPTLAARQETQYF. This chain joins TRBV5-6 and TRBJ2-5, with 8 bases lining up with TRBD2. The CDR3 extends over 16 amino acids. Per the germline V gene, CDR1 is SGHDT and CDR2 is YYEEEE. Trimming removed 5 bases from V and 2 bases from J; junction bases left unmatched: 11.

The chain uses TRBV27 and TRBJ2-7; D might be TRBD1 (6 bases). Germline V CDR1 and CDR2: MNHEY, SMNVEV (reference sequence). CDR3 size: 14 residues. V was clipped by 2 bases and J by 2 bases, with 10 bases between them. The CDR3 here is CASSLTGSPYEQYV. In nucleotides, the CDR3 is TGTGCCAGCAGTTTAACAGGGAGCCCCTACGAGCAGTACGTC.